This TCR beta chain stems from a study of cytomegalovirus exposure and HLA in healthy donors. The study's findings and limits: Versus the roughly 640-donor mean, an Asian-associated ancestry cluster reportedly showed fewer N-insertions in a later analysis.

Primers for the PCR totalled 60 Vbeta and 13 Jbeta. As processed by the authors: In a later analysis, around 87 million unique TCR beta chains included roughly 11 million shared by two or more donors. Using immunoSEQ multiplex PCR, the repertoire was profiled, and TCRdb retains in-frame clones only, with some absent. D and trimming were read from the DNA, whereas the V and J calls and clone size are those reported in that table. This table holds approximately 68,000 clones, around 72% found once. Note on this clone: Antigen unknown.

The receptor comes from a woman in her twenties or thirties in good health and CMV-seropositive. Sequencing input: PBMCs.

CDR3 amino acids: CASSYSGQPLYNEQFF. CDR3 sequence (DNA): TGTGCCAGCAGTTACTCCGGACAGCCACTCTACAATGAGCAGTTCTTC. The J gene is TRBJ2-1, the V gene TRBV6-5, with D possibly being TRBD1 (6 bases). The CDR3 loop spans 16 amino acids. Germline assignment: CDR1 MNHEY and CDR2 SVGAGI. With 0 bases removed from V and 3 bases from J, the gap between germline ends came to 12 bases.